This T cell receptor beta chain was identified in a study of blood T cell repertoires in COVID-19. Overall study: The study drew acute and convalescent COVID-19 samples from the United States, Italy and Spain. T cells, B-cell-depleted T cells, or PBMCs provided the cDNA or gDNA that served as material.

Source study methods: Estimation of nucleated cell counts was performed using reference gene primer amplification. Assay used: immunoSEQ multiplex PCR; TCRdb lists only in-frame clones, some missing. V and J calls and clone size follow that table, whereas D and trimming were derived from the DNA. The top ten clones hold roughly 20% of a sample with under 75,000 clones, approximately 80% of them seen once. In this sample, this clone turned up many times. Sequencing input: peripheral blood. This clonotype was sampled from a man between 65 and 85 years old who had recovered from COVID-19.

CDR3 nucleotides: TGTGCCAGCAGTCAAAACCGGGGACAGGGCTTTGGCAATCAGCCCCAGCATTTT. Its protein product is CASSQNRGQGFGNQPQHF. This chain connects TRBV6-6 to TRBJ1-5; 9 nucleotides align to TRBD1. The CDR3 consists of 18 residues. V dropped 5 bases and J dropped 2; count of bases not matched to a gene: 13. The germline CDR1 and CDR2 sequences are MNHNY and SVGAGI (reference sequence).